A selection of T cell receptor beta chains follows, all from one sample in a study of cytomegalovirus exposure and HLA in healthy donors. This table comes from immunoSEQ multiplex PCR, and its TCRdb copy is limited to in-frame clones, with some not included. The data contain more than 85,000 clones, about 74% of them singletons. The sequencing sample was made of PBMCs. The receptors come from a woman in her 50s in good health and CMV-seropositive. The CDR3 runs from the conserved cysteine through the conserved F or W. A D gene is named only where the DNA matches it firmly. Clone size, where shown, is once, few, many, or a class for clones that have expanded.

d_gene,abundance,j_gene,v_gene,CDR3aa,CDR3nt
NA,NA,TRBJ2-5,TRBV7-6,CASSHNRETQYF,TGTGCCAGCAGCCACAACCGAGAGACCCAGTACTTC
NA,NA,TRBJ1-3,TRBV14,CASSQFVGGNTIYF,TGTGCCAGCAGCCAATTTGTGGGCGGAAACACCATATATTTT
TRBD2,few,TRBJ2-5,TRBV5-1,CASSAVGGVETQYF,TGCGCCAGCAGCGCGGTGGGGGGGGTAGAGACCCAGTACTTC
NA,NA,TRBJ2-3,TRBV5-1,CASSLEGASTDTQYF,TGCGCCAGCAGCTTGGAAGGGGCTAGCACAGATACGCAGTATTTT
TRBD2,NA,TRBJ2-7,TRBV5-1,CASSLASGYEQYF,TGCGCCAGCAGCTTGGCTAGCGGCTACGAGCAGTACTTC
TRBD1,NA,TRBJ2-2,TRBV19,CASSGQGNTGELFF,TGTGCCAGTAGTGGACAGGGGAACACCGGGGAGCTGTTTTTT
NA,NA,TRBJ2-1,TRBV28,CASSRTALSSYNEQFF,TGTGCCAGCAGTCGGACAGCGCTGAGCTCCTACAATGAGCAGTTCTTC
TRBD1,NA,TRBJ1-5,TRBV28,CASSLWTGSQPQHF,TGTGCCAGCAGTTTATGGACAGGGAGTCAGCCCCAGCATTTT
NA,few,TRBJ2-2,TRBV11-1,CASSKQASTGELFF,TGTGCCAGCAGCAAACAGGCGTCCACCGGGGAGCTGTTTTTT
TRBD1,NA,TRBJ2-7,TRBV10-1,CATNRDRGYEQYF,TGCGCCACCAACCGGGACAGGGGATACGAGCAGTACTTC
TRBD1,few,TRBJ2-2,TRBV19,CASRAGGTGELFF,TGTGCCAGCCGGGCAGGGGGTACCGGGGAGCTGTTTTTT
TRBD2,NA,TRBJ2-3,TRBV7-6,CASSLAPRTSGRSGDTDTQYF,TGTGCCAGCAGCTTAGCGCCCCGGACTAGCGGGAGGTCGGGGGACACAGATACGCAGTATTTT
NA,NA,TRBJ2-1,TRBV15,CATSRSGLALNEQFF,TGTGCCACCAGCAGATCGGGTTTAGCCCTAAATGAGCAGTTCTTC
NA,NA,TRBJ2-7,TRBV28,CASSRLEEYEQYF,TGTGCCAGCAGCCGATTGGAGGAATACGAGCAGTACTTC
TRBD1,NA,TRBJ1-4,TRBV7-9,CASSGGNRGVPNEKLFF,TGTGCCAGCAGCGGGGGAAACAGGGGCGTTCCTAATGAAAAACTGTTTTTT
NA,NA,TRBJ2-7,TRBV6-1,CASSQGAPYEQYF,TGTGCCAGCAGCCAAGGGGCCCCTTACGAGCAGTACTTC
NA,NA,TRBJ1-1,TRBV28,CASSLVAGRAFF,TGTGCCAGCAGTCTCGTGGCAGGGCGGGCTTTCTTT
NA,NA,TRBJ1-4,TRBV28,CASSPTQGIIEKLFF,TGTGCCAGCAGCCCCACACAGGGTATAATCGAAAAACTGTTTTTT
TRBD1,NA,TRBJ2-2,TRBV28,CASSRDRNTGELFF,TGTGCCAGCAGTAGGGACAGGAACACCGGGGAGCTGTTTTTT
TRBD1,few,TRBJ1-4,TRBV7-9,CASSQGARGEKLFF,TGTGCCAGCAGCCAGGGGGCGAGGGGTGAAAAACTGTTTTTT
NA,NA,TRBJ2-3,TRBV25-1,CASSDPGTDTQYF,TGTGCCAGCAGTGACCCGGGCACAGATACGCAGTATTTT
TRBD2,NA,TRBJ2-3,TRBV23-1,CASSPYLGGRVGGTQYF,TGCGCCAGCAGTCCTTACCTCGGCGGGAGGGTCGGAGGTACGCAGTATTTT
NA,NA,TRBJ2-1,TRBV11-2,CASSPQGNEQFF,TGTGCCAGCAGCCCACAGGGCAATGAGCAGTTCTTC
NA,NA,TRBJ2-2,TRBV11-2,CASSLETGTGELFF,TGTGCCAGCAGCTTAGAGACGGGGACCGGGGAGCTGTTTTTT
TRBD2,NA,TRBJ2-1,TRBV6-1,CASRWPSGYNEQFF,TGTGCCAGCCGTTGGCCTAGCGGTTACAATGAGCAGTTCTTC
NA,NA,TRBJ2-7,TRBV30,CAWSAGFSYEQYF,TGTGCCTGGAGTGCGGGATTCTCCTACGAGCAGTACTTC
NA,few,TRBJ1-2,TRBV13,CASSGRGLNYGYTF,TGTGCCAGCAGCGGCAGGGGTCTGAACTATGGCTACACCTTC
NA,few,TRBJ1-6,TRBV28,CASSLSGINSPLHF,TGTGCCAGCAGTTTATCAGGGATTAATTCACCCCTCCACTTT
TRBD1,few,TRBJ1-1,TRBV29-1,CSVGTGNTEAFF,TGCAGCGTTGGGACAGGGAACACTGAAGCTTTCTTT
TRBD1,NA,TRBJ2-3,TRBV29-1,CSVGRGPDTQYF,TGCAGCGTGGGCAGGGGGCCAGATACGCAGTATTTT
TRBD1,NA,TRBJ1-1,TRBV18,CASLTTGMITEAFF,TGTGCCAGCTTAACGACAGGGATGATCACTGAAGCTTTCTTT
NA,NA,TRBJ1-2,TRBV6-6,CASSYGLDRNYGYTF,TGTGCCAGCAGTTACGGCCTAGACAGGAACTATGGCTACACCTTC